This T cell receptor (beta chain) was found in a study of blood T cell repertoires in COVID-19. At the level of the study: Whether acute or convalescent, the COVID-19 samples came from the United States, Italy and Spain.

Followed over time, Seattle patients had been enrolled while infection was active. Data came from immunoSEQ multiplex PCR; TCRdb stores just in-frame clones and leaves some out. The sample holds some 520,000 clones; roughly nine tenths are singletons and the top ten take roughly 0.9%. The source material was peripheral blood. The origin of this receptor is a man younger than 35 with COVID-19, enrolled during active disease.

The CDR3 loop is CASSLEGQSNSPLHF. The CDR3 DNA follows: TGCGCCAGCAGCTTGGAGGGACAGAGTAATTCACCCCTCCACTTT. The chain carries TRBV5-1 and TRBJ1-6, with 7 nucleotides matching TRBD1. Per the germline V gene, CDR1 is SGHRS and CDR2 is YFSETQ. There are 15 residues in the CDR3. J gave up 6 bases and V 0 bases, and 3 bases lay outside the gene matches.